These T cell receptor beta chains were read from a single sample in a study of blood T cell repertoires in COVID-19. Produced via immunoSEQ multiplex PCR; TCRdb's table is partial and in-frame only. The sample has approximately 250,000 clones; 84% are singletons. The sequenced sample was peripheral blood. Receptor source: a middle-aged man who had recovered from COVID-19. Both conserved end residues are part of each CDR3. A D gene is named only where the DNA matches it firmly. Clone size is given for some rows only: seen once, a few or many times, or a class if the clone is expanded.

-	TRBJ1-2	TRBD1	TRBV20-1	TGCAGTGCTAGTCCCGGGACAGGGGGCATTGGCTACACCTTC	CSASPGTGGIGYTF
-	TRBJ2-3	TRBD2	TRBV5-4	TGTGCCAGCAGCTTGGCCGTAGCGGGGGGGCCTCCCGAGGATACGCAGTATTTT	CASSLAVAGGPPEDTQYF
few	TRBJ1-1	-	TRBV9	TGTGCCAGCAGCCCGCGGTTATTGAACACTGAAGCTTTCTTT	CASSPRLLNTEAFF
once	TRBJ1-5	-	TRBV12-5	TGTGCTAGTGGTTTGGATCGGCAGCCCCAGCATTTT	CASGLDRQPQHF
-	TRBJ2-3	-	TRBV4-3	TGCGCCAGCAGCCAAGGTCGGGGCGTGGCGGGGGATACGCAGTATTTT	CASSQGRGVAGDTQYF
-	TRBJ2-1	TRBD2	TRBV12-5	TGTGCTAGTGGTTTGGTACTAGCGGGGATAAATGAGCAGTTCTTC	CASGLVLAGINEQFF
-	TRBJ1-4	-	TRBV3-1/TRBV3-2	TGTGCCAGCAGCTTCGGACTAAATGAAAAACTGTTTTTT	CASSFGLNEKLFF
-	TRBJ2-1	TRBD2	TRBV10-2	TGCGCCAGCAGTGAGTCCCGGGGGGGTAGGGATGAGCAGTTCTTC	CASSESRGGRDEQFF
few	TRBJ1-5	-	TRBV5-5	TGTGCCAGCAGCTTGGGGACAGAATTCAATCAGCCCCAGCATTTT	CASSLGTEFNQPQHF
many	TRBJ2-6	-	TRBV9	TGTGCCAGCAGCGCCCGAAGGGGCTCTGGGGCCAACGTCCTGACTTTC	CASSARRGSGANVLTF
-	TRBJ2-2	-	TRBV12-3/TRBV12-4	TGTGCCAGCAGTTTTTTGTATACCGGGGAGCTGTTTTTT	CASSFLYTGELFF
-	TRBJ1-2	-	TRBV7-2	TGTGCCAGCAGCCTATCTGGGGGCGAGGCTGGCTACACCTTC	CASSLSGGEAGYTF
-	TRBJ1-1	-	TRBV4-2	TGTGCCAGCAGGATGGCGGGAGGGAACACTGAAGCTTTCTTT	CASRMAGGNTEAFF
-	TRBJ1-2	TRBD1	TRBV30	TGTGCCCGTTCCAGTACCGGGACAGGGCCTTACTATGGCTACACCTTC	CARSSTGTGPYYGYTF
-	TRBJ2-5	TRBD1	TRBV9	TGTGCCAGCAGCGCGGGACAGGGGTGGCAAGAGACCCAGTACTTC	CASSAGQGWQETQYF
-	TRBJ2-5	TRBD1	TRBV7-2	TGTGCCAGCAGAACGGGACAGGGTGAGACCCAGTACTTC	CASRTGQGETQYF
-	TRBJ2-1	-	TRBV19	TGTGCCAGTAGTATAAGTCTAGGAGAGCAGTTCTTC	CASSISLGEQFF
-	TRBJ1-4	-	TRBV4-3	TGCGCCAGCAGCCAAGAATTTGCGGAAATCGAAAAACTGTTTTTT	CASSQEFAEIEKLFF
-	TRBJ2-3	-	TRBV5-1	TGCGCCAGCGGGGGCGACTATTTCACAGATACGCAGTATTTT	CASGGDYFTDTQYF
-	TRBJ2-7	TRBD2	TRBV15	TGTGCCACCAGCAGAGATAGTCTAGCGGACGTTCTTTCCTACGAGCAGTACTTC	CATSRDSLADVLSYEQYF
-	TRBJ2-3	TRBD2	TRBV7-8	TGTGCCAGCAGCGTACTAGCGGGCGAAACTAGCACAGATACGCAGTATTTT	CASSVLAGETSTDTQYF
few	TRBJ1-5	-	TRBV5-5	TGTGCCAGCAGCTTGGCGGCAGGGGCAAGCAATCAGCCCCAGCATTTT	CASSLAAGASNQPQHF
-	TRBJ2-5	TRBD1	TRBV3-1/TRBV3-2	TGTGCCAGCAGCCTGGACAGGGAAGAGACCCAGTACTTC	CASSLDREETQYF
-	TRBJ2-7	TRBD1	TRBV24-1	TGTGCCACCTCGGGACAGAGGGCCTACGAGCAGTACTTC	CATSGQRAYEQYF
-	TRBJ2-7	TRBD2	TRBV18	TGTGCCAGCTCACCCGGACTAGCGGGGGTTACCTACGAGCAGTACTTC	CASSPGLAGVTYEQYF
-	TRBJ2-3	-	TRBV7-9	TGTGCCAGCAGCCCCGGATGGACACAAAACACAGATACGCAGTATTTT	CASSPGWTQNTDTQYF
-	TRBJ2-1	-	TRBV7-8	TGTGCCAGCAGCTTAGAAGGTCCCGGGAGAGGCTACAATGAGCAGTTCTTC	CASSLEGPGRGYNEQFF
-	TRBJ2-5	TRBD2	TRBV29-1	TGCAGCGGTAGACTAGCGGGGTACCAAGAGACCCAGTACTTC	CSGRLAGYQETQYF
-	TRBJ2-7	-	TRBV29-1	TGCAGCGCCACGGGAACTAACCCCTACGAGCAGTACTTC	CSATGTNPYEQYF
-	TRBJ2-2	-	TRBV28	TGTGCCAGCAGTAAGCTTAGGAACACCGGGGAGCTGTTTTTT	CASSKLRNTGELFF
-	TRBJ1-2	-	TRBV5-1	TGCGCCAGCCGCTCTTCCGTCACAAGACCGGGTGGCTACACCTTC	CASRSSVTRPGGYTF
few	TRBJ1-3	TRBD1	TRBV2	TGTGCCAGCAGTGAAGACAGGGGGGCTGGAAACACCATATATTTT	CASSEDRGAGNTIYF
-	TRBJ2-7	TRBD2	TRBV3-1/TRBV3-2	TGTGCCAGCAGCCCTGGGATAGCGGGGGCCTACGAGCAGTACTTC	CASSPGIAGAYEQYF
-	TRBJ2-5	-	TRBV6-2/TRBV6-3	TGTGCCAGCAGTTGGTTTGTAGCGTGGGGGGGCGACCCCAGGCAAGAGACCCAGTACTTC	CASSWFVAWGGDPRQETQYF
-	TRBJ1-5	-	TRBV4-3	TGCGCCAGCAGCCAAGATTATCGTGCCGGAGCATTACAGCCCCAGCATTTT	CASSQDYRAGALQPQHF
-	TRBJ1-2	TRBD1	TRBV2	TGTGCCAGCAGTGAAAGCGTTGGGACAGGGGAAAGAGGCTACACCTTC	CASSESVGTGERGYTF
few	TRBJ1-1	-	TRBV30	TGTGCGACAGCAAAAAACACTGAAGCTTTCTTT	CATAKNTEAFF
-	TRBJ2-7	TRBD2	TRBV5-1	TGCGCCAGCAGCGAGCCGGGACTAGTATCTCACGAGCAGTACTTC	CASSEPGLVSHEQYF
once	TRBJ1-5	-	TRBV5-1	TGCGCCAGCAGCTTGGGTCCAGGGAACAATCAGCCCCAGCATTTT	CASSLGPGNNQPQHF
-	TRBJ1-1	-	TRBV5-1	TGCGCCAGCAGCCTGGACAGAGTGAACACTGAAGCTTTCTTT	CASSLDRVNTEAFF
-	TRBJ1-1	TRBD1	TRBV5-1	TGCGCCAGCAGGCCGGGACAGGGGGCGCTTACTGAAGCTTTCTTT	CASRPGQGALTEAFF
-	TRBJ1-5	-	TRBV2	TGTGCCAGCCGGGGACCGGGGGGCAATCAGCCCCAGCATTTT	CASRGPGGNQPQHF
-	TRBJ1-1	TRBD1	TRBV3-1/TRBV3-2	TGTGCCAGCAGCCAGGGGGGACAGGGTAACACTGAAGCTTTCTTT	CASSQGGQGNTEAFF
-	TRBJ2-5	TRBD2	TRBV10-3	TGTGCCTCCAGCGGGGGGCCAGAGACCCAGTACTTC	CASSGGPETQYF